These T cell receptor beta chains were read from a single sample in a study of PD-L1 blockade in urothelial cancer. Assay: immunoSEQ multiplex PCR; the TCRdb copy retains only in-frame clones and omits some. The sample consists of tens of thousands of clones, roughly 80% of them appearing once. The sample was PBMCs, taken around atezolizumab (anti-PD-L1) treatment. Receptors were obtained from a man between 65 and 85 years old with urothelial cancer. Each CDR3 is given with its conserved first and last residue.

CDR3 length,V gene,J gene,CDR3 protein
13,TRBV14,TRBJ2-2,CASSQGRGGELFF
17,TRBV4-1,TRBJ2-6,CASSQDRFSSGANVLTF
15,TRBV6-1,TRBJ2-7,CATETSGRNSYEQYF
14,TRBV6-6,TRBJ2-2,CASSYVGRAGELFF
14,TRBV30,TRBJ2-7,CAWSLLAASYEQYF
20,TRBV9,TRBJ1-2,CASSEPSYSGQGPTNYGYTF
11,TRBV29-1,TRBJ1-1,CSVYRAPEAFF
15,TRBV28,TRBJ2-3,CASSLPGSNTDTQYF
13,TRBV28,TRBJ1-2,CASSLTGLYGYTF
14,TRBV5-1,TRBJ2-5,CASSLKVASETQYF
14,TRBV5-1,TRBJ1-1,CASSLVGRNTEAFF
14,TRBV6-5,TRBJ2-7,CASSKGTAPYEQYF
16,TRBV18,TRBJ1-1,CASSPGQGSLNTEAFF
13,TRBV4-1,TRBJ2-4,CASSQEQENIQYF
19,TRBV18,TRBJ1-3,CASSRTSGQVRSSGNTIYF
15,TRBV15,TRBJ1-4,CATSRGGTVNEKLFF
18,TRBV9,TRBJ2-2,CASSVAAIAGTNTGELFF
11,TRBV19,TRBJ2-4,CASKEVNIQYF
13,TRBV2,TRBJ2-1,CAGSNSLYNEQFF
14,TRBV4-2,TRBJ2-7,CASSQDLASNEQYF
16,TRBV5-6,TRBJ2-5,CASSLWEREGRETQYF
16,TRBV7-6,TRBJ2-3,CASSLAPDRGADTQYF
12,TRBV4-1,TRBJ1-2,CASSQGGGGYTF
14,TRBV6-1,TRBJ2-1,CASSEAEFHNEQFF
15,TRBV7-8,TRBJ1-3,CASSLGTGSGNTIYF
15,TRBV12-2,TRBJ2-5,CASRPAAGPPWDQYF
15,TRBV5-1,TRBJ2-2,CASSPGLGGTGELFF
15,TRBV2,TRBJ1-5,CASSRDRGSNQPQHF
17,TRBV11-2,TRBJ1-1,CASSLDLEGDGNTEAFF
15,TRBV10-3,TRBJ2-7,CAISESGQGDYEQYF
16,TRBV5-1,TRBJ2-3,CASSLGQGGSTDTQYF
16,TRBV19,TRBJ2-3,CASSANRGRETDTQYF
18,TRBV4-1,TRBJ2-5,CASSPLRQARRRQETQYF
18,TRBV19,TRBJ2-7,CASSGTVGLAGHSYEQYF
15,TRBV30,TRBJ2-2,CAWGLAGGHTGELFF
14,TRBV9,TRBJ2-1,CASSTRDSYNEQFF
13,TRBV29-1,TRBJ2-3,CSVEETGADTQYF
17,TRBV13,TRBJ1-4,CASSLTVPPATNEKLFF
12,TRBV5-1,TRBJ2-1,CASSPSVDEQFF
16,TRBV6-6,TRBJ2-1,CASNPDRPLSYNEQFF
14,TRBV5-1,TRBJ2-5,CASSLSGFQETQYF
15,TRBV25-1,TRBJ2-2,CASSRAGGYIGELFF
13,TRBV6-5,TRBJ1-4,CASKEAGGEKLFF
15,TRBV5-1,TRBJ2-3,CASSLVHSTTDTQYF
15,TRBV6-4,TRBJ1-2,CASSPGTGLGYGYTF